The 8 T cell receptor beta chains in this list originate from one sample, sequenced in a study of T cells after yellow fever vaccination. MiXCR was run by TCRdb on the 5' RACE reads, yielding one entry per CDR3 protein. The data hold over 300,000 distinct CDR3 sequences, with about 4% observed a single time. The sequencing used PBMCs, collected 5 days after the yellow fever booster vaccination. The receptors here all came from a man between 18 and 35 years old who received the YFV17D yellow fever vaccine.

In this sample, this clonotype turned up many times. The chain joins TRBV5-1 to TRBJ2-3; D gene ambiguous. The CDR3 is 13 residues long. Germline V lookup: CDR1 SGHRS, CDR2 YFSETQ. Deletions cut 4 bases from V and 2 bases from J, with 8 bases between. The CDR3 loop is CASSRADTDTQYF. CDR3 coding DNA: TGCGCCAGCAGCCGGGCCGACACAGATACGCAGTATTTT.

The chain employs TRBV28 and TRBJ2-7; 7 bases match TRBD1. CDR3 length: 13 amino acids. V lost 6 bases and J lost 5; bases outside the gene matches: 7. Germline V gene sequence: CDR1 MDHEN, CDR2 SYDVKM. The CDR3 here is CASSRQGNHEQYV. CDR3 nucleotides: TGTGCCAGCAGCCGACAGGGTAACCACGAGCAGTACGTC.

This clonotype was detected only a few times. The chain combines TRBV12-3 or TRBV12-4 with TRBJ2-3, with D perhaps matching TRBD2 (6 bases). V lost 3 bases, J lost 2 bases, and 9 bases lay in between. The CDR3 spans 14 residues. As DNA, the CDR3 is TGTGCCAGCAGTTTTAGGACTATCACAGATACGCAGTATTTT. Translating it yields CASSFRTITDTQYF.

This clonotype was counted a few times. The V call is TRBV5-1, the J call TRBJ2-5; 11 bases agree with TRBD2. This CDR3 comprises 17 residues. In germline, CDR1 is SGHRS, CDR2 YFSETQ. Losses at the gene ends were 0 bases for V and 13 bases for J; bases not matched to a gene: 17. The CDR3 region has the DNA TGCGCCAGCAGCTTGGCCTCTTCCTGGACTAGCGGGCGACCTGGGTACTTC. Its translation: CASSLASSWTSGRPGYF.

This clonotype has just a few counts. The V gene is TRBV2, the J gene TRBJ2-7; 8 bases fit TRBD1. Germline values: CDR1 SNHLY, CDR2 FYNNEI. Trimming cost V 3 bases and J 3 bases; bases outside gene matches: 4. The length of the CDR3 is 14 residues. DNA for the CDR3: TGTGCCAGCAGTGAGATGGGACAGGACTACGAGCAGTACGTC. Amino acids: CASSEMGQDYEQYV.

There are many counts of this clonotype. The genes are TRBV7-2 and TRBJ2-2; no definite D call. This CDR3 comprises 15 residues. The V end lost 4 bases, the J end lost 5 bases, and 14 bases lay between the germline ends. The V gene's germline CDR1 is SGHTA and CDR2 FQGNSA. The CDR3 reads CASSSNVKGTGELFF. The DNA of the CDR3 is TGTGCCAGCAGCTCAAATGTGAAGGGAACCGGGGAGCTGTTTTTT.

The chain uses TRBV6-1 and TRBJ2-3, with TRBD2 matching over 10 bases. Looked up from germline, CDR1 is MNHNS and CDR2 is SASEGT. The CDR3 has 16 amino acids. With V trimmed by 4 bases and J by 0 bases, 4 bases remained unmatched. The chain's CDR3 is CASSVAGGSSTDTQYF. The CDR3 DNA reads TGTGCCAGCAGTGTAGCGGGGGGCTCTAGCACAGATACGCAGTATTTT.

The chain is built from TRBV10-3 and TRBJ2-6, with a possible D match to TRBD2 (6 bases). Germline lookup yields CDR1 ENHRY and CDR2 SYGVKD. Between the trimmed V and J ends, which lost 10 bases and 0 bases, there was a span of 13 bases. The CDR3 consists of 15 residues. CDR3 DNA sequence: TGTGCCACAGGAGGGTCTGGCTCTGGGGCCAACGTCCTGACTTTC. Residues: CATGGSGSGANVLTF.